The 27 T cell receptor beta chains presented below share a single source sample, sequenced in a study of T cell responses to AZD1222 COVID-19 vaccine. The repertoire was sequenced with immunoSEQ multiplex PCR; TCRdb's copy has only in-frame clones and lacks some. The sample has approximately 80,000 clones, around 90% seen once. The sequenced sample was peripheral blood, obtained on day 0 of AZD1222 vaccination. All receptors derive from an adult in good health.

The genes are TRBV25-1 and TRBJ1-6, with a possible D match to TRBD1 (5 bases). V shed 1 base and J shed 11 bases, with 18 bases lying between them. Germline lookup yields CDR1 MGHDK and CDR2 SYGVNS. The CDR3 loop spans 16 amino acids. CDR3 protein: CASSELGTGARAPLHF. CDR3 DNA sequence: TGTGCCAGCAGTGAATTGGGAACAGGTGCCCGTGCACCCCTCCACTTT. Together with reference TRBV25-1 and TRBJ1-6, the CDR3 gives the full variable domain: EADIYQTPRYLVIGTGKKITLECSQTMGHDKMYWYQQDPGMELHLIHYSYGVNSTEKGDLSSESTVSRIRTEHFPLTLESARPSHTSQYLCASSELGTGARAPLHFGNGTRLTVT.

This clone occurred once. V usage is TRBV5-1 and J usage is TRBJ1-1; a weak D match, TRBD1 (5 bases). Per germline, CDR1 SGHRS and CDR2 YFSETQ. The CDR3 loop spans 17 amino acids. Trimming shortened V by 4 bases and J by 2 bases, and 21 bases separated the two germline ends. CDR3 in DNA: TGCGCCAGCAGCCAATGGTCGGTGGGGCGGATTAACACTGAAGCTTTCTTT. Protein: CASSQWSVGRINTEAFF.

The J gene is TRBJ1-2, the V gene TRBV3-1 (or the pseudogene TRBV3-2); D call uncertain. The germline V gene encodes CDR1 LGHDT and CDR2 YNNKEL (reference sequence). The CDR3 runs to 13 residues. Trimming took 0 bases from V and 4 from J, leaving 6 bases between them. The CDR3 reads CASSQERSYGYTF. DNA of the CDR3: TGTGCCAGCAGCCAAGAGAGGAGCTATGGCTACACCTTC.

V is TRBV5-1 and J is TRBJ1-2; D gene uncertain. The CDR3 spans 13 residues. Germline CDR1 reads SGHRS; CDR2 reads YFSETQ. The ends were cut back, 0 bases at V and 1 base at J, with 4 bases in the middle. The CDR3 sequence: CASSLEGNYGYTF. As DNA, the CDR3 is TGCGCCAGCAGCTTGGAGGGTAACTATGGCTACACCTTC.

The chain has TRBV4-3 and TRBJ1-2; no firm D call. Germline CDR1 LGHNA, CDR2 YSLEER. The CDR3 is 13 amino acids. The V gene lost 3 bases and the J gene lost 5 bases, with 10 bases spanning the gap. CDR3 sequence reads: CASSHSVGYGYTF. CDR3 nucleotide sequence: TGCGCCAGCAGCCACTCGGTGGGGTATGGCTACACCTTC.

The V call is TRBV19, the J call TRBJ1-2, with 9 bases aligning to TRBD1. This CDR3 contains 15 residues. CDR1 is LNHDA, CDR2 SQIVND, per germline (reference sequence). With V trimmed by 6 bases and J by 7 bases, 12 bases remained unmatched. The CDR3 loop is CASRSRDRALVGYTF. The DNA for the CDR3 is TGTGCCAGTAGAAGCCGGGACAGGGCATTAGTTGGCTACACCTTC. Drawing the rest from reference TRBV19 and TRBJ1-2, the complete variable domain is DGGITQSPKYLFRKEGQNVTLSCEQNLNHDAMYWYRQDPGQGLRLIYYSQIVNDFQKGDIAEGYSVSREKKESFPLTVTSAQKNPTAFYLCASRSRDRALVGYTFGSGTRLTVV.

This chain links TRBV6-5 with TRBJ2-7; 11 bases are shared with TRBD2. Germline V gene sequence: CDR1 MNHEY, CDR2 SVGAGI. This CDR3 contains 14 residues. V shed 6 bases and J 3 bases; nucleotides not matched to a gene: 4. The CDR3 sequence: CASSLGLAGYEQYF. The CDR3 DNA follows: TGTGCCAGCAGCCTCGGACTAGCGGGCTACGAGCAGTACTTC.

This rearrangement joins TRBV6-6 to TRBJ1-2; a possible D gene is TRBD1 (6 bases). V dropped 5 bases and J dropped 8 bases, with 27 bases sitting between them. The CDR3 has 17 amino acids. Germline CDR1 MNHNY, CDR2 SVGAGI (reference sequence). CDR3 loop: CASSPYRVNPSAEGYTF. In DNA, the CDR3 is TGTGCCAGCAGTCCCTACAGGGTTAACCCGTCAGCCGAAGGCTACACCTTC.

The genes are TRBV5-1 and TRBJ1-5, with a weak D call TRBD1 (5 bases). V was clipped by 2 bases and J by 5 bases, with 11 bases between them. This CDR3 has 14 amino acids. The germline V gene has CDR1 SGHRS and CDR2 YFSETQ. The CDR3 sequence is CASSFGGGDQPQHF. The CDR3 bases are TGCGCCAGCAGCTTCGGTGGGGGTGATCAGCCCCAGCATTTT.

This clone has just one count. V gene TRBV14 combines with J gene TRBJ1-2; no clear D. The CDR3 sequence is 17 residues long. Germline V gene data show CDR1 as SGHDN and CDR2 as FVKESK. V lost 3 bases to trimming and J lost 0 bases, with 17 bases between them. CDR3 in DNA: TGTGCCAGCAGCCAGAGGTACCCCCAGACCCCTAACTATGGCTACACCTTC. This sequence encodes CASSQRYPQTPNYGYTF.

The chain uses TRBV5-1 and TRBJ1-2; D not certain. Germline V gives CDR1 SGHRS, CDR2 YFSETQ. Trimming took off 4 bases at V and 7 bases at J, with 17 bases between the two ends. This CDR3 is built from 14 residues. CDR3 amino acids: CASSERAPLLGYTF. The CDR3, as DNA: TGCGCCAGCAGCGAGCGGGCGCCTCTCCTTGGCTACACCTTC. Using reference TRBV5-1 and TRBJ1-2 for the parts outside the CDR3, the full variable domain is KAGVTQTPRYLIKTRGQQVTLSCSPISGHRSVSWYQQTPGQGLQFLFEYFSETQRNKGNFPGRFSGRQFSNSRSEMNVSTLELGDSALYLCASSERAPLLGYTFGSGTRLTVV.

The chain combines TRBV28 with TRBJ1-3; D not resolved. CDR3 size: 16 residues. V shed 4 bases and J shed 0 bases, with 13 bases lying between them. Per germline, CDR1 MDHEN and CDR2 SYDVKM. This CDR3 is CASSSQVPSSGNTIYF. In DNA form, the CDR3 reads TGTGCCAGCAGTTCCCAGGTCCCGAGCTCTGGAAACACCATATATTTT. Filled out from reference TRBV28 and TRBJ1-3, the complete variable domain reads DVKVTQSSRYLVKRTGEKVFLECVQDMDHENMFWYRQDPGLGLRLIYFSYDVKMKEKGDIPEGYSVSREKKERFSLILESASTNQTSMYLCASSSQVPSSGNTIYFGEGSWLTVV.

About this clone itself: The same CDR3 is also encoded by other DNA sequences in this sample. The chain employs TRBV5-1 and TRBJ1-1, with D possibly being TRBD1 (6 bases). The CDR3 consists of 11 residues. CDR1 SGHRS and CDR2 YFSETQ come from the germline V gene. V was trimmed by 2 bases and J by 7 bases, leaving 6 bases between them. The CDR3 reads CASSLGGEAFF. CDR3 DNA sequence: TGCGCCAGCAGCTTAGGGGGTGAAGCTTTCTTT.

The genes are TRBV7-8 and TRBJ1-2; D is unclear. Trimming removed 1 base at V and 6 bases at J, with 9 bases between. Germline loops: CDR1 SGHVS, CDR2 FQNEAQ. The CDR3 length is 13 residues. CDR3 DNA: TGTGCCAGCAGCTTAGGGTGGACGGATGGCTACACCTTC. This sequence encodes CASSLGWTDGYTF.

The gene calls are TRBV11-2 and TRBJ1-3, with 9 bases identical to TRBD1. Germline V gene lookup returns CDR1 SGHAT and CDR2 FQNNGV. The ends lost 5 bases at V and 1 base at J; junction bases unmatched: 6. The CDR3 is 16 residues long. The DNA of the CDR3 is TGTGCCAGCAGCGTACCGGGACAGGGTTCTGGAAACACCATATATTTT. Translated: CASSVPGQGSGNTIYF.

The chain joins TRBV10-2 to TRBJ2-3; 12 nucleotides line up with TRBD2. V shed 9 bases, J shed 5 bases, and the junction held 6 bases outside the gene matches. The CDR3 spans 14 residues. The germline V gene encodes CDR1 WSHSY and CDR2 SAAADI. The CDR3 loop is CARSSGGAEDTQYF. As DNA, the CDR3 is TGCGCCAGGTCTAGCGGGGGGGCGGAAGATACGCAGTATTTT.

The chain employs TRBV14 and TRBJ1-2; D remains unclear. V was pared by 5 bases and J by 7 bases, with 17 bases between. CDR1 is SGHDN and CDR2 is FVKESK in the germline V gene. The CDR3 is 14 residues long. The DNA of the CDR3 is TGTGCCAGCAGCTTATCTGGGGTAATGGGTGGCTACACCTTC. Amino acid sequence: CASSLSGVMGGYTF.

The CDR3 sequence is CASSLAAGGEEKLFF. CDR3 nucleotide sequence: TGTGCCAGCAGCTTGGCCGCAGGGGGCGAGGAAAAACTGTTTTTT. The chain links TRBV5-6 to TRBJ1-4; 8 bases line up with TRBD1. The CDR3 runs to 15 residues. V was clipped by 0 bases and J by 8 bases; unmatched bases: 6. CDR1 SGHDT and CDR2 YYEEEE come from the germline V gene.

This clone was observed once. The V and J genes are TRBV7-9 and TRBJ2-5, with D tentatively TRBD1 (6 bases). This CDR3 is built from 18 residues. The germline V gene has CDR1 SEHNR and CDR2 FQNEAQ (reference sequence). V shed 1 base and J shed 4 bases, with 22 bases lying between them. As DNA, the CDR3 is TGTGCCAGCAGCTTAGGGAACAATTTACAGGGATTCGGAGAGACCCAGTACTTC. This codes for CASSLGNNLQGFGETQYF.

The chain has TRBV30 and TRBJ2-1; 9 bases agree with TRBD2. The CDR3 covers 14 residues. J was trimmed by 8 bases and V by 2 bases; bases with no gene match: 7. Germline V gene sequence: CDR1 GTSNPN, CDR2 SVGIG (reference sequence). CDR3 sequence: CAWSYGGGADEQFF. CDR3 sequence (DNA): TGTGCCTGGAGTTATGGCGGGGGGGCCGATGAGCAGTTCTTC.

The V gene is TRBV7-2, the J gene TRBJ1-1; 11 bases map to TRBD1. Germline CDR1 reads SGHTA; CDR2 reads FQGNSA. This CDR3 comprises 14 residues. Unmatched junction bases numbered 7, after V lost 5 bases and J lost 8 bases. The CDR3 is CASSVGQGAEEAFF. Here the CDR3 DNA reads TGTGCCAGCAGCGTCGGACAGGGGGCTGAAGAAGCTTTCTTT.

The rearrangement joins TRBV5-1 to TRBJ1-1, with D unresolved. V lost 5 bases to trimming and J lost 0 bases, with 14 bases between them. CDR3 length: 15 amino acids. The germline gives CDR1 SGHRS, CDR2 YFSETQ. The CDR3 DNA reads TGCGCCAGCAGTTCCTCCCCAAGGGTGAACACTGAAGCTTTCTTT. This translates into CASSSSPRVNTEAFF.

CDR3 loop: CASLRDHNYGYTF. The CDR3 DNA sequence: TGTGCCAGCCTCCGGGACCACAACTATGGCTACACCTTC. The chain carries TRBV6-5 and TRBJ1-2; possible D gene TRBD1, 5 bases. The CDR3 length is 13 residues. Looked up from germline, CDR1 is MNHEY and CDR2 is SVGAGI. V lost 8 bases and J 2 bases, leaving 12 bases between the germline ends.

The V call is TRBV3-1 (or the pseudogene TRBV3-2), the J call TRBJ2-7, with unresolved D. The CDR3 covers 13 residues. Deletions cut 5 bases from V and 6 bases from J, with 14 bases between. Germline V gene data show CDR1 as LGHDT and CDR2 as YNNKEL (reference sequence). This CDR3 reads CASSTTFGGEQYF. The CDR3 DNA reads as TGTGCCAGCAGCACCACCTTTGGTGGCGAGCAGTACTTC.

CDR3 sequence (DNA): TGTGCCAGCCATACAGGGGGCAGCCAAGAGACCCAGTACTTC. Its translation is CASHTGGSQETQYF. The rearrangement uses TRBV6-5 and TRBJ2-5; 9 bases are shared with TRBD1. CDR3 length equals 14 residues. Germline CDR1 is MNHEY and CDR2 is SVGAGI. The V segment lost 8 bases and the J segment 1 base; nucleotides outside the gene matches: 5.

This clone was found once. The J gene is TRBJ1-2, the V gene TRBV27, with D perhaps TRBD1 (5 bases). CDR1 and CDR2 (germline): MNHEY, SMNVEV (reference sequence). The length of the CDR3 is 13 residues. V was clipped by 5 bases and J by 4 bases, with 11 bases between them. For the CDR3, the DNA is TGTGCCAGCAGTGGCCCGGACACCTATGGCTACACCTTC. Its translation is CASSGPDTYGYTF.

The chain employs TRBV24-1 and TRBJ2-3, with 11 bases matching TRBD2. CDR1 is KGHDR, CDR2 SFDVKD, per germline. CDR3 length: 15 amino acids. The V segment lost 3 bases and the J segment 4 bases; nucleotides outside the gene matches: 2. CDR3 residues: CATSDVTSGADTQYF. CDR3 sequence (DNA): TGTGCCACCAGTGATGTGACTAGCGGGGCAGATACGCAGTATTTT.